This T cell receptor beta chain was sequenced during a study of post-analysis software for immune sequencing data. Study results and caveats: Patients had higher frequencies than controls of five TRBV segments, including TRBV5-6, TRBV5-1 and TRBV20-1.

Deletions cut 5 bases from V and 1 base from J, with 18 bases between. This CDR3 is 17 amino acids long. Per germline, CDR1 SEHNR and CDR2 FQNEAQ (reference sequence). Only a few counts were recorded for this clonotype. Its antigen remains unidentified. Built from TCR beta cDNA, the libraries had unique molecular identifiers in them. One entry per CDR3 protein results from TCRdb running MiXCR on the PCR reads. The table records approximately 570,000 distinct CDR3 sequences, 44% of them present only once. This TCR was sampled from a girl under 18 with multiple sclerosis. The V and J genes are TRBV7-9 and TRBJ2-1; D not resolved. The sequenced sample was blood. CDR3 bases: TGTGCCAGCAGCCCCCCCTCGATGGAGACATCCTACAATGAGCAGTTCTTC. As protein: CASSPPSMETSYNEQFF.